This T cell receptor beta chain was captured by sequencing in a study of CD8 T cell repertoires and HIV-1 epitope variants. Study information: T cells were stimulated with Twenty-five Gag and Nef peptides separately. Cultures ran around ten days, with IL-2, IL-7 and IL-15 added on days 3 and 7. The baseline condition was 1M T cells left uncultured. Broader study findings: The assay identified only TCR beta chains of antigen-proliferating T cells.

Germline values: CDR1 MNHNS, CDR2 SASEGT. V lost 5 bases and J 9 bases, leaving 13 bases between the germline ends. The CDR3 spans 12 residues. Turning to this clone: The antigen is not known.

Sequencing used immunoSEQ multiplex PCR; TCRdb keeps in-frame clones, though not all of them. This sample yields about 5,900 clones, of which roughly 70% are seen a single time; roughly 40% belongs to the top ten. The sequenced sample consisted of cultured CD8+ T cells derived from PBMCs. The TCR originated in a male donor with HIV. This sequence joins TRBV6-1 and TRBJ1-1; D gene uncertain. The CDR3 region has the DNA TGTGCCAGCAGTATAGGTAGGGAGAAAGCTTTCTTT. Its protein product is CASSIGREKAFF.